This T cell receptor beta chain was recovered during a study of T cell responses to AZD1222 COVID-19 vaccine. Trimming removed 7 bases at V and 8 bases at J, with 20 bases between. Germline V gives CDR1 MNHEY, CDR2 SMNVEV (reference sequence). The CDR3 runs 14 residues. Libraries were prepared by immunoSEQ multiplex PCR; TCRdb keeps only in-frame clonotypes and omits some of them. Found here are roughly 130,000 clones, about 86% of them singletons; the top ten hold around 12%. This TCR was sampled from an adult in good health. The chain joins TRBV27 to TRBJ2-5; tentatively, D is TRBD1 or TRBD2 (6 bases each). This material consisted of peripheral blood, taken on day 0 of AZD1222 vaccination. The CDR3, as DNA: TGTGCCAGCACCCCGCGAGGGGGGATAAGAACCCAGTACTTC. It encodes CASTPRGGIRTQYF.